This T cell receptor beta chain is drawn from a study of shared clonotypes between healthy human individuals. Study conclusions and caveats: When compared with the clonotypes that were shared by all four sorted-subset donors, the non-shared clonotypes turned out to have lower generation probabilities.

This table comes from immunoSEQ multiplex PCR, and its TCRdb copy is limited to in-frame clones, with some not included. This sample has 700,000 or so clones, with 55% to 75% found just once. Trimming left V 6 bases short and J 6 bases short, with 19 bases between. Per germline, CDR1 MNHEY and CDR2 SVGAGI. The CDR3 covers 15 residues. As for this clone: Its antigen is as yet unknown.

The sample comprised memory CD4+ T cells sorted from blood. The subset was: CD45RA-negative fraction. J is TRBJ2-3 and V is TRBV6-5; D unresolved. The receptor was isolated from a woman aged 25 to 39 in good health. CDR3 bases: TGTGCCAGCAGAGGACCCTCCTTGGGCCGGGATACGCAGTATTTT. This translates into CASRGPSLGRDTQYF.